This T cell receptor (beta chain) was identified in a study of T cell repertoires in cytomegalovirus infection. Study results and limitations: In two of eight donors, the top clonotype was HLA-C-restricted CMV-specific.

With V trimmed by 5 bases and J by 5 bases, 3 bases remained unmatched. The CDR3 is made up of 14 amino acids. In regard to this clonotype: Its antigen remains unidentified.

Using its own MiXCR run on the reads, TCRdb lists one record per CDR3 protein. The sample contains some 680,000 distinct CDR3 sequences, under 40% of which appear only once. This rearrangement joins TRBV12-3 or TRBV12-4 to TRBJ1-5; TRBD1 matches 10 bases. The sequence was obtained from a human donor in good health (CMV status not recorded). Some clones in this sample may be carry-over from other donors' samples. The material sequenced was PBMCs. CDR3 sequence: CASSHGQGDQPQHF. CDR3 DNA: TGTGCCAGCAGTCACGGACAGGGGGATCAGCCCCAGCATTTT.